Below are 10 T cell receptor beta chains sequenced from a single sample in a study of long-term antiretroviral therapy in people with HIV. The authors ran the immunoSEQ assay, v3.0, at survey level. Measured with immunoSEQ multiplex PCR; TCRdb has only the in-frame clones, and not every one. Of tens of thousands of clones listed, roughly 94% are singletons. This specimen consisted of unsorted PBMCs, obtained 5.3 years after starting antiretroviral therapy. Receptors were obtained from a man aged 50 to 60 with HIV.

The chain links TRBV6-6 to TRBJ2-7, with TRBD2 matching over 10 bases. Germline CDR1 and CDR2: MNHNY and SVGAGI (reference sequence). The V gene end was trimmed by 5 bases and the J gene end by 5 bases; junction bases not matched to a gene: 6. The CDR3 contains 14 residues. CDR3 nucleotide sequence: TGTGCCAGCAGTAGAGCGGGGGGGCTAAACGAGCAGTACTTC. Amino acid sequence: CASSRAGGLNEQYF.

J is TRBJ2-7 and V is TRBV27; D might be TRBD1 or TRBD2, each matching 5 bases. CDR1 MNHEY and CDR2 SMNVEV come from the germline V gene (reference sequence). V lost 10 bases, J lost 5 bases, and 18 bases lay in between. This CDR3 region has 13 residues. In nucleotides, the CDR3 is TGTGCCACCAGCCTATGGGGGTCCGACGAGCAGTACTTC. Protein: CATSLWGSDEQYF.

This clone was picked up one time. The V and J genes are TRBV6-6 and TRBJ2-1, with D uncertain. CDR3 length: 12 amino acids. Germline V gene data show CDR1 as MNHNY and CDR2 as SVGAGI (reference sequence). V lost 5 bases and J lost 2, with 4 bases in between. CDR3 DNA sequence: TGTGCCAGCAGTCCCGCCTACAATGAGCAGTTCTTC. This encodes CASSPAYNEQFF.

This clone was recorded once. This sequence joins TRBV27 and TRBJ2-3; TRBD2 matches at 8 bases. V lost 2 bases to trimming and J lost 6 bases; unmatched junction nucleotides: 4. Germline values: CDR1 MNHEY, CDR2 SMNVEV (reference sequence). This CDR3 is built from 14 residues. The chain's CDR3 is CASSLPGGPDTQYF. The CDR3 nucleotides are TGTGCCAGCAGTTTACCGGGGGGGCCGGATACGCAGTATTTT.

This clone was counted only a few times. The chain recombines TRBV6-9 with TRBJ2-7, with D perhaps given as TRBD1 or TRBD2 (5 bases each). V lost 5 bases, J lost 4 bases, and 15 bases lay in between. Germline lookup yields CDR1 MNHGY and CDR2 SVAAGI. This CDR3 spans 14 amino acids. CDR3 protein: CASSPRDGEYEQYF. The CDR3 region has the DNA TGTGCCAGCAGTCCCCGGGACGGGGAGTACGAGCAGTACTTC.

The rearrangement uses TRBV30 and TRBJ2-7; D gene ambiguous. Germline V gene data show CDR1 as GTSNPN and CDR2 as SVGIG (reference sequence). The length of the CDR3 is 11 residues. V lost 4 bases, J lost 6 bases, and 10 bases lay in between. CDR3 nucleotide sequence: TGTGCCTGGAAAAATTTAGGCGAGCAGTACTTC. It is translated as CAWKNLGEQYF.

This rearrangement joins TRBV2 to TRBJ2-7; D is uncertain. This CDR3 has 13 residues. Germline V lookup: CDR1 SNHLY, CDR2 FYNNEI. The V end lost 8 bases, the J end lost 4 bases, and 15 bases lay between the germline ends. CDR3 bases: TGTGCCAGCTGTGGGGTACCCACTTACGAGCAGTACTTC. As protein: CASCGVPTYEQYF. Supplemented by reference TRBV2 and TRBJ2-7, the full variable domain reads EPEVTQTPSHQVTQMGQEVILRCVPISNHLYFYWYRQILGQKVEFLVSFYNNEISEKSEIFDDQFSVERPDGSNFTLKIRSTKLEDSAMYFCASCGVPTYEQYFGPGTRLTVT.

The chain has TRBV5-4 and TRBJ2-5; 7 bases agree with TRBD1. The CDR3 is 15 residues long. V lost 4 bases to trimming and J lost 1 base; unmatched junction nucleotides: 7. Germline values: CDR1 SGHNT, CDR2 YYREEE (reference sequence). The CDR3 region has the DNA TGTGCCAGCAGCACTAACAGGGGTGTCCAAGAGACCCAGTACTTC. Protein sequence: CASSTNRGVQETQYF.

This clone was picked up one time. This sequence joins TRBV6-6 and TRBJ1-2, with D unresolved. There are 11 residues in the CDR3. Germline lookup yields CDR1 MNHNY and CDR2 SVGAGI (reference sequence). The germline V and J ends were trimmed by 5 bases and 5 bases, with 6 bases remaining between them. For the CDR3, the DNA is TGTGCCAGCAGTCCCGCGTATGGCTACACCTTC. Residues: CASSPAYGYTF.

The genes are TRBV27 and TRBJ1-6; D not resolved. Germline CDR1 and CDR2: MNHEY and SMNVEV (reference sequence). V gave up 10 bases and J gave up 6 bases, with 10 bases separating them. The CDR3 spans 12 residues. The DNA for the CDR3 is TGTGCCACCCGGCGAAGTAATTCACCCCTCCACTTT. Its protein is CATRRSNSPLHF.